The clone carrying this T cell receptor beta chain was found many times. The antigen remains undetermined. This record comes from a study of metastatic and nonmetastatic thyroid tumors. In the study overall: Across blood and tumor or nodule tissue, repertoires from malignant and benign thyroid patients were compared with one another.

V gave up 4 bases and J gave up 2 bases, with 9 bases separating them. Germline V gene lookup returns CDR1 KGHSH and CDR2 LQKENI. This CDR3 has 14 residues. In the authors' methods: A classifier for distant metastasis in papillary thyroid cancer was constructed using CDR3 differences observed across clinicopathological groups. TCRdb ran MiXCR on the PCR reads. The V and J calls were determined by TCRdb, not by the authors. The sample has approximately 25,000 clones; more than 20% are singletons. None of the patients had undergone any treatment ahead of thyroid surgery. Study conclusions and caveats: For both blood and tumor, malignant thyroid tumors reportedly showed significantly higher TCR beta diversity than benign nodules did.

The chain employs TRBV18 and TRBJ2-1, with D unclear. The TCR sequence derives from a male donor with papillary thyroid cancer or a benign thyroid nodule (not recorded which). Some clones in this sample may be carry-over from other donors' samples. Sequencing used blood. In DNA, the CDR3 is TGTGCCAGCTCACAGGAGAATCCCTACAATGAGCAGTTCTTC. It is translated as CASSQENPYNEQFF. Filled out from reference TRBV18 and TRBJ2-1, the complete variable domain reads NAGVMQNPRHLVRRRGQEARLRCSPMKGHSHVYWYRQLPEEGLKFMVYLQKENIIDESGMPKERFSAEFPKEGPSILRIQQVVRGDSAAYFCASSQENPYNEQFFGPGTRLTVL.